The 29 T cell receptor beta chains below were found in one sample sequenced in a study of blood T cell repertoires in COVID-19. The data were produced by immunoSEQ multiplex PCR, yet TCRdb's version contains in-frame clones alone and is incomplete. This table holds 250,000 to 300,000 clones, almost 90% found once. Sequencing was carried out using peripheral blood. Receptor source: a woman aged 55-75 years with COVID-19, enrolled during active disease.

CDR3 sequence: CASSSTAGPSTDTQYF. CDR3 DNA: TGTGCCAGCAGCTCCACAGCGGGGCCCTCCACAGATACGCAGTATTTT. V usage is TRBV5-4 and J usage is TRBJ2-3, with 7 bases that match TRBD2. CDR1 is SGHNT, CDR2 YYREEE, per germline (reference sequence). The ends lost 3 bases at V and 2 bases at J; junction bases unmatched: 9. The CDR3 totals 16 residues. The full variable domain, its missing parts supplied by reference TRBV5-4 and TRBJ2-3, is ETGVTQSPTHLIKTRGQQVTLRCSSQSGHNTVSWYQQALGQGPQFIFQYYREEENGRGNFPPRFSGLQFPNYSSELNVNALELDDSALYLCASSSTAGPSTDTQYFGPGTRLTVL.

The rearrangement joins TRBV7-2 to TRBJ1-2; D call uncertain. Germline CDR1 is SGHTA and CDR2 is FQGNSA. The CDR3 length is 15 residues. The V gene lost 1 base and the J gene lost 4 bases, with 13 bases spanning the gap. The CDR3 region is CASSLGGSAGYGYTF. Here the CDR3 DNA reads TGTGCCAGCAGCTTAGGAGGGTCGGCTGGCTATGGCTACACCTTC.

V is TRBV9 and J is TRBJ2-3; 8 bases are a match to TRBD1. Trimming cost V 4 bases and J 2 bases; bases outside gene matches: 9. Germline V CDR1 and CDR2: SGDLS, YYNGEE. The CDR3 totals 16 residues. The CDR3 region is CASSPSPGQDTDTQYF. The CDR3 DNA sequence: TGTGCCAGCAGCCCTAGTCCGGGACAGGACACAGATACGCAGTATTTT. Looking up the rest from reference TRBV9 and TRBJ2-3 gives the full variable domain: DSGVTQTPKHLITATGQRVTLRCSPRSGDLSVYWYQQSLDQGLQFLIQYYNGEERAKGNILERFSAQQFPDLHSELNLSSLELGDSALYFCASSPSPGQDTDTQYFGPGTRLTVL.

V and J are TRBV4-1 and TRBJ1-6; 9 nucleotides line up with TRBD1. The CDR3 has 17 residues. J lost 10 bases, V lost 2 bases, and 12 bases had no gene match. Looked up from germline, CDR1 is MGHRA and CDR2 is YSYEKL. CDR3 DNA sequence: TGCGCCAGCAGCCAATGGCAACTAGGGACAGGGAGGTCACCCCTCCACTTT. Its translation is CASSQWQLGTGRSPLHF.

CDR3 in amino acids: CASSEVRLRGTDTQYF. In nucleotides, the CDR3 is TGTGCCAGCAGTGAAGTGAGACTCCGGGGTACAGATACGCAGTATTTT. The chain is built from TRBV2 and TRBJ2-3; TRBD2 is a possible D gene (5 bases). The CDR3 is 16 residues long. V was cut by 1 base and J by 3 bases, with 14 bases left in between. CDR1 SNHLY and CDR2 FYNNEI come from the germline V gene. Based on the CDR3 plus reference TRBV2 and TRBJ2-3, the full variable domain is EPEVTQTPSHQVTQMGQEVILRCVPISNHLYFYWYRQILGQKVEFLVSFYNNEISEKSEIFDDQFSVERPDGSNFTLKIRSTKLEDSAMYFCASSEVRLRGTDTQYFGPGTRLTVL.

This CDR3 is CASSPGWGGRGTDTQYF. The CDR3 coding sequence is TGTGCCAGCAGCCCCGGGTGGGGGGGTCGCGGCACAGATACGCAGTATTTT. This chain links TRBV7-3 with TRBJ2-3; 7 nucleotides match TRBD2. V was clipped by 5 bases and J by 1 base; unmatched bases: 12. Germline V gene sequence: CDR1 SGHTA, CDR2 FQGTGA. This CDR3 is 17 amino acids long. Full variable domain (remainder filled in from reference TRBV7-3 and TRBJ2-3): GAGVSQTPSNKVTEKGKYVELRCDPISGHTALYWYRQSLGQGPEFLIYFQGTGAADDSGLPNDRFFAVRPEGSVSTLKIQRTERGDSAVYLCASSPGWGGRGTDTQYFGPGTRLTVL.

The rearrangement joins TRBV30 to TRBJ2-7; TRBD1 is a possible D gene (6 bases). The CDR3 is 14 residues long. V gave up 1 base and J gave up 5 bases, with 15 bases separating them. Germline V gene data show CDR1 as GTSNPN and CDR2 as SVGIG (reference sequence). CDR3 sequence reads: CAWSAGGPGDEQYF. The CDR3 DNA is TGTGCCTGGAGTGCAGGTGGACCAGGGGACGAGCAGTACTTC.

The rearrangement joins TRBV4-3 to TRBJ1-2, with TRBD1 as a possible D gene (6 bases). V lost 4 bases to trimming and J lost 2 bases, with 14 bases between them. Germline CDR1 is LGHNA and CDR2 is YSLEER. There are 15 residues in the CDR3. DNA of the CDR3: TGCGCCAGCAGCCGAGGCAGGGGCTCCAACTATGGCTACACCTTC. This gives the protein CASSRGRGSNYGYTF.

The chain combines TRBV5-4 with TRBJ2-2; D ambiguous. The V end lost 2 bases, the J end lost 1 base, and 3 bases lay between the germline ends. The CDR3 is 13 amino acids. Germline V gives CDR1 SGHNT, CDR2 YYREEE (reference sequence). CDR3 DNA: TGTGCCAGCAGCTTACAGAACACCGGGGAGCTGTTTTTT. Amino acid sequence: CASSLQNTGELFF. Variable domain in full (rest from reference TRBV5-4 and TRBJ2-2): ETGVTQSPTHLIKTRGQQVTLRCSSQSGHNTVSWYQQALGQGPQFIFQYYREEENGRGNFPPRFSGLQFPNYSSELNVNALELDDSALYLCASSLQNTGELFFGEGSRLTVL.

V and J are TRBV2 and TRBJ1-1; TRBD1 matches at 7 bases. This CDR3 is 13 amino acids long. Per germline, CDR1 SNHLY and CDR2 FYNNEI. The ends lost 6 bases at V and 4 bases at J; junction bases unmatched: 5. The CDR3 region is CASRRQGATEAFF. The CDR3 coding sequence is TGTGCCAGCAGGAGACAGGGCGCCACTGAAGCTTTCTTT.

The gene calls are TRBV10-3 and TRBJ1-2; D remains unclear. Germline CDR1 reads ENHRY; CDR2 reads SYGVKD. V lost 10 bases and J lost 0, with 9 bases in between. The CDR3 loop spans 12 amino acids. The CDR3 protein is CATQRTNYGYTF. In DNA form, the CDR3 reads TGTGCCACGCAGCGGACTAACTATGGCTACACCTTC.

In this sample, this clone turned up a few times. This chain connects TRBV19 to TRBJ1-5; weak D call: TRBD1 (5 bases). The length of the CDR3 is 15 residues. Trimming stripped 0 bases from V and 11 bases from J, with 17 bases between. Germline CDR1 and CDR2: LNHDA and SQIVND (reference sequence). The CDR3 nucleotides are TGTGCCAGTAGTATAGATGCCCAGGGTGTTATGACCCAGCATTTT. Protein product: CASSIDAQGVMTQHF.

This clone has a count of ten or more. This sequence joins TRBV23-1 and TRBJ2-7; TRBD1 aligns across 8 bases. TRBV23-1 is an ORF for which the function is uncertain. This CDR3 has 15 amino acids. J lost 0 bases, V lost 7 bases, and 8 bases had no gene match. The CDR3: CASIPDRASSYEQYF. CDR3 DNA: TGCGCCAGCATCCCGGACAGGGCGAGCTCCTACGAGCAGTACTTC.

This chain links TRBV18 with TRBJ1-1, with unresolved D. CDR1 and CDR2 from the germline V gene are KGHSH and LQKENI. This CDR3 is 15 amino acids long. V was shortened by 0 bases and J by 3 bases, with 11 bases between the two germline ends. The CDR3 DNA reads TGTGCCAGCTCACCACCGAGGTCGAGATACACTGAAGCTTTCTTT. This codes for CASSPPRSRYTEAFF.

Regarding this clone: Compared with germline, one end of the junction differs, possibly owing to a read error. This chain joins TRBV2 and TRBJ1-5; weak D call: TRBD1 (6 bases). The germline gives CDR1 SNHLY, CDR2 FYNNEI. CDR3 size: 15 residues. CDR3 nucleotide sequence: TGTGCCAGCAGCGAAGGGGGGCAGGTGAATCAGCCCCAGCATTTT. This translates into CASSEGGQVNQPQHF.

The chain carries TRBV13 and TRBJ2-2; TRBD2 agrees at 15 bases. Germline values: CDR1 PRHDT, CDR2 FYEKMQ (reference sequence). V shed 5 bases and J 3 bases; nucleotides not matched to a gene: 13. The CDR3 is 20 residues long. The CDR3: CASSPKAGLAGGLHTGELFF. CDR3 coding DNA: TGTGCCAGCAGCCCGAAAGCGGGACTAGCGGGGGGTCTACACACCGGGGAGCTGTTTTTT. The full variable domain, rest sourced from reference TRBV13 and TRBJ2-2, is AAGVIQSPRHLIKEKRETATLKCYPIPRHDTVYWYQQGPGQDPQFLISFYEKMQSDKGSIPDRFSAQQFSDYHSELNMSSLELGDSALYFCASSPKAGLAGGLHTGELFFGEGSRLTVL.

The V call is TRBV7-3, the J call TRBJ2-2; 9 bases are shared with TRBD1. The CDR3 extends over 16 amino acids. Per the germline V gene, CDR1 is SGHTA and CDR2 is FQGTGA. V shed 1 base and J 2 bases; nucleotides not matched to a gene: 2. The CDR3 DNA is TGTGCCAGCAGCTTAAGGGGACAGGGAAACACCGGGGAGCTGTTTTTT. This gives the protein CASSLRGQGNTGELFF.

The CDR3 sequence is CASSPRDRGLGTEAFF. The CDR3, as DNA: TGTGCCAGTAGTCCCCGGGACAGGGGGCTTGGGACTGAAGCTTTCTTT. This sequence joins TRBV19 and TRBJ1-1; 12 bases are a match to TRBD1. Germline V gives CDR1 LNHDA, CDR2 SQIVND (reference sequence). This CDR3 is built from 16 residues. The V gene end was trimmed by 5 bases and the J gene end by 5 bases; junction bases not matched to a gene: 9.

The chain employs TRBV9 and TRBJ1-5; D is perhaps TRBD1 (5 bases). Trimming took 0 bases from V and 4 from J, leaving 11 bases between them. The CDR3 covers 15 residues. CDR1 and CDR2 (germline): SGDLS, YYNGEE. This CDR3 is CASSVDPGENQPQHF. The CDR3 coding sequence is TGTGCCAGCAGCGTAGATCCGGGGGAGAATCAGCCCCAGCATTTT.

The chain couples TRBV7-9 to TRBJ2-7, with 7 bases identical to TRBD1. With V trimmed by 2 bases and J by 0 bases, 7 bases remained unmatched. Germline V gene data show CDR1 as SEHNR and CDR2 as FQNEAQ (reference sequence). This CDR3 has 16 residues. Here the CDR3 DNA reads TGTGCCAGCAGCTTACCCGCGACAGGGAGCTCCTACGAGCAGTACTTC. This codes for CASSLPATGSSYEQYF.

The chain combines TRBV5-6 with TRBJ1-1; TRBD1 matches 9 bases. Germline V gives CDR1 SGHDT, CDR2 YYEEEE. There are 14 residues in the CDR3. V shed 4 bases and J 4 bases; nucleotides not matched to a gene: 5. The CDR3 loop is CASSERQGVTEAFF. The DNA for the CDR3 is TGTGCCAGCAGCGAGCGACAGGGGGTCACTGAAGCTTTCTTT.

This chain uses TRBV9 with TRBJ1-2, with TRBD1 as a possible D gene (5 bases). Trimming left V 3 bases short and J 0 bases short, with 15 bases between. The CDR3 is 16 amino acids. CDR1 and CDR2 from the germline V gene are SGDLS and YYNGEE. In DNA, the CDR3 is TGTGCCAGCAGCGCCGGGGGAGACGGACCTAACTATGGCTACACCTTC. Protein sequence: CASSAGGDGPNYGYTF.

The chain couples TRBV29-1 to TRBJ2-5; D uncertain. V was trimmed by 3 bases and J by 5 bases, leaving 10 bases between them. CDR3 length equals 12 residues. Looked up from germline, CDR1 is SQVTM and CDR2 is ANQGSEA. The CDR3 spells CSVDRSRETQYF. DNA for the CDR3: TGCAGCGTTGATCGGTCTAGGGAGACCCAGTACTTC.

The V and J genes are TRBV5-3 and TRBJ1-6; D not certain. TRBV5-3 is filed as an ORF, its function uncertain. CDR3 length equals 18 residues. With 1 base removed from V and 1 base from J, the gap between germline ends came to 15 bases. The CDR3 reads CARSLNKATWSYNSPLHF. CDR3 sequence (DNA): TGTGCCAGAAGCTTGAATAAAGCGACCTGGTCCTATAATTCACCCCTCCACTTT.

V usage is TRBV6-5 and J usage is TRBJ1-1; D not resolved. Trimming left V 4 bases short and J 3 bases short, with 12 bases between. This CDR3 has 14 amino acids. CDR1 is MNHEY and CDR2 is SVGAGI in the germline V gene. Here the CDR3 reads CASSWAGPDTEAFF. CDR3 in DNA: TGTGCCAGCAGTTGGGCAGGTCCCGACACTGAAGCTTTCTTT.

This clone was seen just once. The V gene is TRBV5-1, the J gene TRBJ2-5, with 10 nucleotides matching TRBD2. The CDR3 loop spans 15 amino acids. The V gene's germline CDR1 is SGHRS and CDR2 YFSETQ. With V trimmed by 1 base and J by 5 bases, 5 bases remained unmatched. In DNA form, the CDR3 reads TGCGCCAGCAGCTTGCAGCGGGGGGGCCTGGAGACCCAGTACTTC. Translating gives CASSLQRGGLETQYF.

The chain uses TRBV11-2 and TRBJ2-5; the match to TRBD1 covers 11 bases. V dropped 5 bases and J dropped 4; count of bases not matched to a gene: 3. This CDR3 is built from 14 residues. The V gene's germline CDR1 is SGHAT and CDR2 FQNNGV. The CDR3 spells CASSTGTGGETQYF. Here the CDR3 DNA reads TGTGCCAGCAGCACCGGGACAGGGGGAGAGACCCAGTACTTC.

The chain employs TRBV19 and TRBJ1-5, with D tentatively TRBD1 (6 bases). Germline lookup yields CDR1 LNHDA and CDR2 SQIVND (reference sequence). Trimming removed 9 bases at V and 0 bases at J, with 15 bases between. This CDR3 is 15 amino acids long. The CDR3 region has the DNA TGTGCCAGCCGAACCCAGGGACATAGCAATCAGCCCCAGCATTTT. It encodes CASRTQGHSNQPQHF.

The J gene is TRBJ1-4, the V gene TRBV23-1; a weak D match, TRBD1 (5 bases). TRBV23-1 is placed among ORFs of uncertain function. V was shortened by 8 bases and J by 4 bases, with 23 bases between the two germline ends. The CDR3 runs 17 residues. The chain's CDR3 is CASHSQLVRQNNEKLFF. CDR3 in DNA: TGCGCCAGCCACAGTCAGTTAGTTCGACAGAATAATGAAAAACTGTTTTTT.